This T cell receptor (beta chain) was documented in a study of T cell responses to AZD1222 COVID-19 vaccine (dated by TCRdb to 2020 to 2023). About the investigation overall: AZD1222 recipients given second doses at about 4 weeks or at about 12 weeks were pooled, since spike-specific TCR depth and breadth were not found to differ between the two schedules. A total of about 230 trial participants underwent TCR sequencing, of whom 207 received two doses of AZD1222 and around 25 received two doses of the MenACWY control vaccine. Trial participants were enrolled by age into 18-55, 56-69 and 70-plus year subgroups, with roughly 160, 29 and 62 TCR-sequenced participants respectively. The full study reports these points: Reportedly, almost half of the unique spike-specific TCRs recognized epitopes lying outside the regions that are mutated in the B.1.351 and B.1.1.7 variants. Conclusions about previously exposed vaccinees were limited because only six or seven AZD1222 recipients were SARS-CoV-2 seropositive at baseline. A significant rise in spike-specific TCR breadth and depth was observed after two AZD1222 doses relative to day 0 and relative to MenACWY recipients. No day 14 peak-response samples were available, so repertoires were characterized only after the peak T cell response. Most participants were white British and females outnumbered males, and the authors suggested that clonal diversity may have been underestimated. CD4 TCRs associated with the vaccine covered the entire spike protein, and the dominant responses were in regions 160-218 and 743-854. The 56-69-year group was small, and its depth increase did not reach significance, likely because of low power.

The CDR3 regions of human TCRbeta chains were subjected to immunosequencing. Concerning the study's data processing: TCRs in the repertoires were compared against a reference library of SARS-CoV-2-specific TCRs that had been generated with the MIRA antigen-specificity platform. Breadth was defined as the fraction of unique TCRs that were SARS-CoV-2-associated. Depth was defined as the fraction of total T cells that were SARS-CoV-2-associated. Using the MIRA data, every spike-specific TCR was mapped to the spike region that the TCR reacted to and assigned to either a CD4 or a CD8 class. Log10-transformed breadth and depth values were compared by one-way ANOVA with Sidak's multiple comparisons tests. Held by TCRdb, this immuneACCESS table contains in-frame sequences only and omits some clones. Under half of the omission traces to an unresolved V gene where checked; the cause of the rest is unknown. V and J calls plus clone size are reproduced from that table; the DNA served to infer D and trimming. In all, the sample holds 110,000 to 150,000 clones, and around 92% of those were seen once. Together, the top ten hold more than 2.5% of the sample.

CDR3 length: 13 amino acids, cysteine to phenylalanine. The kept DNA is CDR3 alone, 39 bases in frame from the first base. Trimming takes 8 bases from V and 0 bases from J, and the germline ends sit 10 bases apart. CDR1 and CDR2 (MNHNY, SVGAGI) derive from the germline V gene (reference sequence). The sample's time point, from its label and the paper: baseline before first vaccination. Vaccinee samples were obtained from the UK trials COV001 and COV002, which included a single-blind randomized controlled phase 2/3 trial of AZD1222 (ChAdOx1 nCoV-19) in healthy adults. For TCRbeta chain sequencing, PBMC samples were collected from trial participants at day 0 and at day 28 after the second dose. Points on this clone: Its antigen is not yet known. No clone much larger than this one lies a single base away; base qualities are absent.

The source of this sequence is an adult in good health. This chain joins TRBV6-6 to TRBJ1-1; TRBD1 could be the D gene, as 5 bases match. This material consisted of peripheral blood, taken on day 0 of AZD1222 vaccination. The DNA sequence is as follows: TGTGCCAGCTATGGGGGGATGAACACTGAAGCTTTCTTT. This gives the protein CASYGGMNTEAFF.